Presented here are 9 T cell receptor beta chains from one specimen sequenced in a study of cytomegalovirus exposure and HLA in healthy donors. The PCR ran on 60 Vbeta and 13 Jbeta primers. Clones were sequenced by immunoSEQ multiplex PCR, and TCRdb holds only the in-frame ones, with some missing. This table holds 110,000 to 150,000 clones, 75% to 85% found once. The sequencing sample was made of PBMCs. The receptors were gathered from a man aged 35-49 years in good health and CMV-seronegative.

V usage is TRBV6-5 and J usage is TRBJ2-7, with D perhaps TRBD1 (5 bases). Germline values: CDR1 MNHEY, CDR2 SVGAGI. The CDR3 has 14 amino acids. The V end lost 5 bases, the J end lost 3 bases, and 14 bases lay between the germline ends. In DNA, the CDR3 is TGTGCCAGCAGTGGAGTTGGGGCCTTCTACGAGCAGTACTTC. Its translation is CASSGVGAFYEQYF.

The chain carries TRBV7-9 and TRBJ2-5; TRBD2 matches 9 bases. The CDR3 sequence is 18 residues long. CDR1 and CDR2 (germline): SEHNR, FQNEAQ (reference sequence). V dropped 4 bases and J dropped 2; count of bases not matched to a gene: 14. The CDR3 nucleotides are TGTGCCAGCAGCTCCCAAGGGCGGGCTAGCGGGGTTCAAGAGACCCAGTACTTC. Its protein is CASSSQGRASGVQETQYF. Full variable domain (rest looked up from reference TRBV7-9 and TRBJ2-5): DTGVSQNPRHKITKRGQNVTFRCDPISEHNRLYWYRQTLGQGPEFLTYFQNEAQLEKSRLLSDRFSAERPKGSFSTLEIQRTEQGDSAMYLCASSSQGRASGVQETQYFGPGTRLLVL.

The rearrangement links TRBV10-2 to TRBJ1-5, with 9 positions matching TRBD1. In germline, CDR1 is WSHSY, CDR2 SAAADI. J lost 1 base, V lost 8 bases, and 3 bases had no gene match. The CDR3 covers 14 residues. CDR3 region: CASLGQGSNQPQHF. The CDR3 DNA reads as TGCGCCAGCCTTGGACAGGGGAGCAATCAGCCCCAGCATTTT.

The rearrangement uses TRBV4-3 and TRBJ2-7; 7 nucleotides agree with TRBD1. This CDR3 spans 15 amino acids. Germline loops: CDR1 LGHNA, CDR2 YSLEER. The junction had 3 bases not matched to a gene; V was cut back by 0 bases and J by 1 base. DNA for the CDR3: TGCGCCAGCAGCCAAGAAGGCAGGGGGTCCTACGAGCAGTACTTC. This gives the protein CASSQEGRGSYEQYF.

The chain uses TRBV28 and TRBJ1-4; 7 nucleotides line up with TRBD1. This CDR3 has 13 amino acids. Losses at the gene ends were 2 bases for V and 10 bases for J; bases not matched to a gene: 4. Germline V gives CDR1 MDHEN, CDR2 SYDVKM. The CDR3, as DNA: TGTGCCAGCAGTTTACAGGGGGGATTAAAACTGTTTTTT. The encoded protein is CASSLQGGLKLFF.

This chain joins TRBV7-2 and TRBJ2-1; a possible D gene is TRBD2 (6 bases). This CDR3 is 17 amino acids long. Trimming pared 4 bases from V and 2 bases from J, leaving 18 bases between. Germline CDR1 SGHTA, CDR2 FQGNSA. CDR3 loop: CASSSYPSAGTYNEQFF. The CDR3 region has the DNA TGTGCCAGCAGCTCATATCCTAGTGCGGGAACCTACAATGAGCAGTTCTTC.

The V gene is TRBV19, the J gene TRBJ1-2, with D perhaps matching TRBD1 (6 bases). Germline CDR1 reads LNHDA; CDR2 reads SQIVND (reference sequence). The CDR3 runs to 14 residues. V was cut by 2 bases and J by 6 bases, with 13 bases left in between. CDR3 in amino acids: CASSITGQSHGYTF. The CDR3 DNA reads as TGTGCCAGTAGTATAACCGGACAGTCGCATGGCTACACCTTC.

The gene calls are TRBV27 and TRBJ1-4, with D possibly TRBD1 on 6 matching bases. CDR3 length: 16 residues. CDR1 is MNHEY and CDR2 is SMNVEV in the germline V gene (reference sequence). Trimming left V 1 base short and J 0 bases short, with 9 bases between. DNA of the CDR3: TGTGCCAGCAGTTTATTGGGGGCCGCAACTAATGAAAAACTGTTTTTT. Its protein is CASSLLGAATNEKLFF.

The V and J genes are TRBV10-3 and TRBJ2-1, with 9 bases aligning to TRBD2. Germline lookup yields CDR1 ENHRY and CDR2 SYGVKD. This CDR3 is 15 amino acids long. Trimming cost V 6 bases and J 2 bases; bases outside gene matches: 5. The CDR3 sequence: CAIRESGGTYNEQFF. Written as DNA, the CDR3 is TGTGCCATCAGGGAAAGCGGGGGGACCTACAATGAGCAGTTCTTC.